Shown below are 27 T cell receptor beta chains from a single sample sequenced in a study of T cells in Graves' hyperthyroidism and ophthalmopathy. The investigators amplified TCR beta CDR3 regions from RNA transcripts. The HTBI primer set served for first-round RT-PCR of the TCR CDR3. TCRdb re-called the multiplex PCR reads with MiXCR, one entry per CDR3 protein. The repertoire holds around 500,000 distinct CDR3 sequences, with approximately 15% as singletons. Input material: blood. The receptors shown here come from a woman between 18 and 29 years old with Graves' hyperthyroidism.

The chain employs TRBV11-2 and TRBJ2-3; D gene uncertain. The germline gives CDR1 SGHAT, CDR2 FQNNGV. CDR3 length equals 16 residues. Trimming removed 3 bases from V and 4 bases from J, with 17 bases in between. This CDR3 reads CASSFPPAGTADTQYF. The CDR3 DNA sequence: TGTGCCAGCAGCTTTCCTCCCGCCGGCACTGCAGATACGCAGTATTTT.

This clonotype was picked up many times. The chain recombines TRBV27 with TRBJ2-7; tentative D call: TRBD1 (5 bases). CDR3 size: 14 residues. Trimming took off 4 bases at V and 4 bases at J, with 14 bases between the two ends. Germline-derived CDR1 and CDR2 are MNHEY and SMNVEV (reference sequence). DNA of the CDR3: TGTGCCAGCAGTTCCTCAGGGTCCCCGTACGAGCAGTACGTC. Its protein product is CASSSSGSPYEQYV.

V gene TRBV5-6 combines with J gene TRBJ2-1, with unresolved D. Germline CDR1 and CDR2: SGHDT and YYEEEE. Trimming took off 4 bases at V and 4 bases at J, with 18 bases between the two ends. This CDR3 contains 16 residues. The chain's CDR3 is CASSPDLGKAYNEQFF. As DNA, the CDR3 is TGTGCCAGCAGCCCGGACCTCGGAAAGGCATACAATGAGCAGTTCTTC.

There are many counts of this clonotype. V and J are TRBV2 and TRBJ1-3, with D maybe TRBD1 (5 bases). CDR3 length equals 13 residues. The V gene lost 4 bases and the J gene lost 4 bases, with 8 bases spanning the gap. Germline assignment: CDR1 SNHLY and CDR2 FYNNEI. The CDR3, as DNA: TGTGCCAGCAGTGGGACACTCGGAAACACCATATATTTT. This encodes CASSGTLGNTIYF.

This clonotype has at least ten counts. The rearrangement links TRBV24-1 to TRBJ2-3, with D possibly matching TRBD2 (6 bases). The V gene's germline CDR1 is KGHDR and CDR2 SFDVKD. CDR3 length: 16 residues. The V end lost 4 bases, the J end lost 2 bases, and 15 bases lay between the germline ends. The CDR3 bases are TGTGCCACCAGTGACCCCGCGGGGCGAACCACAGATACGCAGTATTTT. It is translated as CATSDPAGRTTDTQYF.

The V call is TRBV6-1, the J call TRBJ2-7; the D gene is possibly TRBD1 (5 bases). The CDR3 is 12 amino acids. V lost 11 bases to trimming and J lost 4 bases, with 15 bases between them. Germline V gene sequence: CDR1 MNHNS, CDR2 SASEGT. The CDR3 DNA sequence: TGTGCCGTACAGGTTCAGACGTACGAGCAGTACTTC. This translates into CAVQVQTYEQYF.

At least ten counts were recorded for this clonotype. The gene calls are TRBV19 and TRBJ2-1; 9 positions match TRBD2. J gave up 3 bases and V 5 bases, and 5 bases lay outside the gene matches. CDR1 LNHDA and CDR2 SQIVND come from the germline V gene (reference sequence). The CDR3 has 15 residues. The CDR3 nucleotides are TGTGCCAGTAGTGGGGTTAGCGGGAGCTACAATGAGCAGTTCTTC. It translates to CASSGVSGSYNEQFF.

V usage is TRBV14 and J usage is TRBJ1-1; D is undetermined. V was pared by 3 bases and J by 9 bases, with 14 bases between. The germline gives CDR1 SGHDN, CDR2 FVKESK. CDR3 size: 13 residues. The CDR3 sequence: CASSQMEDTKAFF. Written as DNA, the CDR3 is TGTGCCAGCAGCCAGATGGAGGATACTAAAGCTTTCTTT.

This clonotype was seen ten or more times. The CDR3 protein is CASSLSQMNTEAFF. For the CDR3, the DNA is TGTGCCAGCAGTTTATCGCAGATGAACACTGAAGCTTTCTTT. The chain recombines TRBV28 with TRBJ1-1; unclear D gene. The CDR3 consists of 14 residues. Trimming left V 1 base short and J 0 bases short, with 6 bases between. The germline CDR1 and CDR2 sequences are MDHEN and SYDVKM.

This clonotype was counted many times. V usage is TRBV12-3 or TRBV12-4 and J usage is TRBJ1-5; 10 bases fit TRBD1. With V trimmed by 6 bases and J by 5 bases, 4 bases remained unmatched. The CDR3 is made up of 14 amino acids. CDR3 sequence: CASRRTGGDQPQHF. The CDR3 DNA follows: TGTGCCAGCAGACGGACAGGGGGGGATCAGCCCCAGCATTTT.

This clonotype was detected ten times or more. The V gene is TRBV6-5, the J gene TRBJ1-2; D not certain. CDR1 and CDR2 from the germline V gene are MNHEY and SVGAGI. The CDR3 sequence is 14 residues long. V lost 2 bases and J 9 bases, leaving 16 bases between the germline ends. The CDR3 spells CASSYGTLVGSYTF. Written as DNA, the CDR3 is TGTGCCAGCAGTTACGGTACCCTCGTCGGGAGCTACACCTTC.

In its sample, this clonotype was seen many times. The rearrangement links TRBV2 to TRBJ2-1; D is possibly TRBD1 or TRBD2 (6 bases each). The ends were cut back, 8 bases at V and 5 bases at J, with 16 bases in the middle. This CDR3 spans 14 amino acids. Germline V gene lookup returns CDR1 SNHLY and CDR2 FYNNEI. The CDR3 reads CASRGGRLDNEQFF. The CDR3 DNA reads as TGTGCCAGCCGAGGGGGGAGGCTGGACAATGAGCAGTTCTTC. The entire variable domain, with the rest obtained from reference TRBV2 and TRBJ2-1, is as follows: EPEVTQTPSHQVTQMGQEVILRCVPISNHLYFYWYRQILGQKVEFLVSFYNNEISEKSEIFDDQFSVERPDGSNFTLKIRSTKLEDSAMYFCASRGGRLDNEQFFGPGTRLTVL.

This clonotype was counted many times. The chain employs TRBV29-1 and TRBJ2-7, with D possibly TRBD1 on 7 matching bases. Germline-derived CDR1 and CDR2 are SQVTM and ANQGSEA. Trimming stripped 4 bases from V and 4 bases from J, with 17 bases between. The CDR3 is 14 residues long. The CDR3, as DNA: TGCAGCGTTGCGGGCGGGACAGAAAATTACGAGCAGTACTTC. Its protein is CSVAGGTENYEQYF.

This clonotype occurred many times. CDR3 sequence: CASSLERLAEYNEQFF. The CDR3 nucleotides read TGTGCCAGCAGCTTAGAGAGACTAGCGGAGTACAATGAGCAGTTCTTC. The chain links TRBV7-8 to TRBJ2-1; 9 bases fit TRBD2. Germline CDR1 is SGHVS and CDR2 is FQNEAQ. The CDR3 is 16 residues long. V lost 1 base and J lost 4; bases outside the gene matches: 5.

This clonotype was seen a few times. The rearrangement joins TRBV10-1 to TRBJ2-7, with TRBD2 as a possible D gene (6 bases). Germline assignment: CDR1 WNHNN and CDR2 SYGVQD (reference sequence). The CDR3 spans 14 residues. The ends were cut back, 0 bases at V and 2 bases at J, with 8 bases in the middle. The CDR3: CASSESEGPYEQYV. Here the CDR3 DNA reads TGCGCCAGCAGTGAGTCGGAGGGACCCTACGAGCAGTACGTC.

This clonotype occurred a few times. This chain uses TRBV18 with TRBJ2-6, with a weak D call TRBD1 (6 bases). The CDR3 runs 16 residues. The V gene lost 5 bases and the J gene lost 0 bases, with 11 bases spanning the gap. Germline values: CDR1 KGHSH, CDR2 LQKENI. The CDR3 coding sequence is TGTGCCAGCTCAATACGGACAGACTCTGGGGCCAACGTCCTGACTTTC. Its protein is CASSIRTDSGANVLTF. Looking up the rest from reference TRBV18 and TRBJ2-6 gives the full variable domain: NAGVMQNPRHLVRRRGQEARLRCSPMKGHSHVYWYRQLPEEGLKFMVYLQKENIIDESGMPKERFSAEFPKEGPSILRIQQVVRGDSAAYFCASSIRTDSGANVLTFGAGSRLTVL.

This clonotype was detected ten times or more. The chain employs TRBV4-1 and TRBJ2-1; 12 nucleotides align to TRBD2. Trimming took 4 bases from V and 5 from J; bases not matched to a gene: 9. This CDR3 has 17 residues. The V gene's germline CDR1 is MGHRA and CDR2 YSYEKL. This CDR3 is CASSLEWRTSGDNEQFF. CDR3 nucleotide sequence: TGCGCCAGCAGCCTGGAGTGGAGGACTAGCGGGGACAATGAGCAGTTCTTC.

This clonotype was seen repeatedly, ten times or more. This rearrangement joins TRBV11-2 to TRBJ2-5; the match to TRBD1 covers 8 bases. V lost 0 bases to trimming and J lost 2 bases; unmatched junction nucleotides: 14. The CDR3 totals 19 residues. Germline-derived CDR1 and CDR2 are SGHAT and FQNNGV. For the CDR3, the DNA is TGTGCCAGCAGCTTAGATCTGGGGGAGACAGGGGCTACTCAAGAGACCCAGTACTTC. Protein: CASSLDLGETGATQETQYF.

This clonotype showed up many times. The chain employs TRBV20-1 and TRBJ2-1; 7 nucleotides match TRBD2. V was pared by 2 bases and J by 1 base, with 5 bases of the junction left unmatched. Germline V gene lookup returns CDR1 DFQATT and CDR2 SNEGSKA (reference sequence). This CDR3 region has 15 residues. CDR3 nucleotides: TGCAGTGCTAGACGCGGGAGCAGGTCCTACAATGAGCAGTTCTTC. Encoded protein: CSARRGSRSYNEQFF.

The chain couples TRBV18 to TRBJ1-1; the match to TRBD1 covers 9 bases. The length of the CDR3 is 18 residues. The V gene end was trimmed by 3 bases and the J gene end by 5 bases; junction bases not matched to a gene: 16. Germline values: CDR1 KGHSH, CDR2 LQKENI. The DNA for the CDR3 is TGTGCCAGCTCACCGCTACAGGGGGCGGTAATTGAAATAACTGAAGCTTTCTTT. It encodes CASSPLQGAVIEITEAFF.

This clonotype was seen repeatedly, ten times or more. The chain is built from TRBV7-2 and TRBJ2-7, with D unclear. V lost 2 bases, J lost 4 bases, and 15 bases lay in between. The CDR3 is 15 residues long. The germline CDR1 and CDR2 sequences are SGHTA and FQGNSA. In nucleotides, the CDR3 is TGTGCCAGCAGCTTAACGACGCTCGGCGGATACGAGCAGTACTTC. This sequence encodes CASSLTTLGGYEQYF. Combining the CDR3 with reference TRBV7-2 and TRBJ2-7 gives the whole variable domain GAGVSQSPSNKVTEKGKDVELRCDPISGHTALYWYRQSLGQGLEFLIYFQGNSAPDKSGLPSDRFSAERTGGSVSTLTIQRTQQEDSAVYLCASSLTTLGGYEQYFGPGTRLTVT.

This clonotype was observed at least ten times. The chain carries TRBV12-3 or TRBV12-4 and TRBJ2-3; D possibly corresponds to TRBD1 (7 bases). This CDR3 is 16 amino acids long. V was clipped by 6 bases and J by 3 bases, with 19 bases between them. CDR3 bases: TGTGCCAGCAGGAGTACAGGGGACTTGGGGACAGATACGCAGTATTTT. It encodes CASRSTGDLGTDTQYF.

This clonotype was seen a few times. This chain uses TRBV20-1 with TRBJ2-1, with 11 bases lining up with TRBD2. The CDR3 is made up of 16 amino acids. The germline CDR1 and CDR2 sequences are DFQATT and SNEGSKA (reference sequence). The junction had 11 bases not matched to a gene; V was cut back by 3 bases and J by 7 bases. CDR3 region: CSARDSGRASGNEQFF. As DNA, the CDR3 is TGCAGTGCTAGGGATAGCGGGAGGGCATCGGGAAATGAGCAGTTCTTC.

This clonotype was seen ten or more times. This chain uses TRBV2 with TRBJ1-6; D ambiguous. The CDR3 is 13 amino acids. Germline V gene sequence: CDR1 SNHLY, CDR2 FYNNEI. Trimming removed 5 bases at V and 8 bases at J, with 10 bases between. The DNA for the CDR3 is TGTGCCAGCAGTACGCGCCGCGATTCACCCCTCCACTTT. This gives the protein CASSTRRDSPLHF.

Many counts were recorded for this clonotype. This sequence joins TRBV11-3 and TRBJ2-2; D gene uncertain. This CDR3 is 12 amino acids long. V was trimmed by 2 bases and J by 7 bases, leaving 5 bases between them. Per the germline V gene, CDR1 is SGHNT and CDR2 is YENEEA. DNA of the CDR3: TGTGCCAGCAGCTTAAGGGTCGGGGAGCTGTTTTTT. Translating it yields CASSLRVGELFF.

This clonotype was seen only a few times. The chain recombines TRBV11-2 with TRBJ2-7, with D possibly being TRBD1 (6 bases). The CDR3 has 14 residues. The germline V and J ends were trimmed by 4 bases and 2 bases, with 12 bases remaining between them. The germline CDR1 and CDR2 sequences are SGHAT and FQNNGV. The CDR3 sequence is CASSSDSWAYEQYF. The CDR3 DNA reads as TGTGCCAGCAGCTCGGACAGTTGGGCCTACGAGCAGTACTTC.

On this clonotype: Possible read error: a much larger clone is one base away. The rearrangement links TRBV12-3 or TRBV12-4 to TRBJ2-3; no definite D call. Trimming cost V 5 bases and J 3 bases, with 15 bases left between them. This CDR3 is built from 15 residues. The CDR3 sequence is CASSDSPAKTDTQYF. The CDR3 DNA reads TGTGCCAGCAGTGATTCGCCAGCCAAGACAGATACGCAGTATTTT.